This T cell receptor (beta chain) was captured by sequencing in a study of cytomegalovirus exposure and HLA in healthy donors. As concerns this clone: The antigen remains unidentified.

With V trimmed by 8 bases and J by 4 bases, 2 bases remained unmatched. The CDR3 is made up of 14 amino acids. Per germline, CDR1 SGHNT and CDR2 YENEEA. Overall study results and limits: Fewer than 20,000 TCR beta sequences were associated with HLA alleles at 0.05 false discovery rate in a later analysis.

The PCR had 60 Vbeta and 13 Jbeta primers. Sequencing used immunoSEQ multiplex PCR; TCRdb keeps in-frame clones, though not all of them. Counted here are 160,000 or so clones, over 70% occurring once; the ten biggest clones make up over 1.5%. It was healthy bone marrow donors who served as donors. The chain has TRBV11-3 and TRBJ2-3, with 14 bases aligning to TRBD2. Sequenced: PBMCs. The TCR originated in a woman between 18 and 30 years old in good health and CMV-seronegative. The CDR3 here is CASRLAGGPDTQYF. As DNA, the CDR3 is TGTGCCAGCCGACTAGCGGGGGGGCCAGATACGCAGTATTTT.